The rows below give T cell receptor beta chains drawn from one sample of a study of CD8+CD57+ T cells in acquired aplastic anemia. MiXCR, run by TCRdb on the reads, gives a single entry per CDR3 protein. The data show approximately 160,000 distinct CDR3 sequences, roughly 45% seen once. The sample consisted of sorted CD4+, CD8+, or CD8+CD57+ T cells (not recorded which) from PBMCs. The receptors stem from a human donor in good health. The CDR3 runs from the conserved cysteine through the conserved F or W. Fields, in order: V gene, D gene, J gene, clone size, CDR3 protein, CDR3 DNA. The D gene is left open where the match is weak. Not all rows give a size; the values are once, few, many and, for expanded clones, a class.

TRBV19	.	TRBJ1-1	many	CASRGQSTEAFF	TGTGCCAGTAGAGGACAATCCACTGAAGCTTTCTTT
TRBV2	.	TRBJ2-5	many	CASSTRGQETQYF	TGTGCCAGCAGCACCAGGGGACAAGAGACCCAGTACTTC
TRBV12-3/TRBV12-4	TRBD2	TRBJ2-5	.	CASRATSTETQYF	TGTGCCAGCAGGGCGACTAGCACAGAGACCCAGTACTTC
TRBV25-1	.	TRBJ1-3	few	CASSVSTGNTIYF	TGTGCCAGCAGTGTCAGCACCGGAAACACCATATATTTT
TRBV6-2/TRBV6-3	.	TRBJ1-5	.	CASSYRPDSNQPQHF	TGTGCCAGCAGTTACCGCCCAGATAGCAATCAGCCCCAGCATTTT
TRBV19	TRBD1	TRBJ1-6	.	CASSIERTGASPLHF	TGTGCCAGTAGTATAGAACGGACAGGGGCATCACCCCTCCACTTT
TRBV20-1	TRBD1	TRBJ2-1	many	CSANGQGAGNEQFF	TGCAGTGCTAACGGACAGGGGGCCGGGAATGAGCAGTTCTTC
TRBV7-6	TRBD1	TRBJ2-7	.	CASSPDAGQGYEQYF	TGTGCCAGCAGCCCGGACGCGGGACAGGGGTACGAGCAGTACTTC
TRBV10-2	TRBD1	TRBJ1-6	once	CASRQTGEYNSPLHF	TGCGCCAGCAGACAGACAGGGGAGTATAATTCACCCCTCCACTTT
TRBV10-3	.	TRBJ2-4	many	CAISPGAGAKNIQYF	TGTGCCATCAGTCCCGGCGCGGGAGCCAAAAACATTCAGTACTTC
TRBV7-8	.	TRBJ1-5	many	CASSFLFQGQPQHF	TGTGCCAGCAGCTTTCTATTCCAAGGTCAGCCCCAGCATTTT
TRBV10-3	.	TRBJ1-1	.	CAISEYLVENTEAFF	TGTGCCATCAGTGAGTACTTGGTAGAGAACACTGAAGCTTTCTTT
TRBV7-2	.	TRBJ2-2	many	CASSLDTGTGELFF	TGTGCCAGCAGCTTAGATACAGGCACCGGGGAGCTGTTTTTT
TRBV5-8	TRBD1	TRBJ1-6	once	CASSFPGTALTLHF	TGTGCCAGCAGCTTCCCCGGGACAGCTCTAACCCTCCACTTT
TRBV12-3/TRBV12-4	TRBD1	TRBJ2-4	few	CASSPFGTGENIQYF	TGTGCCAGCAGCCCATTCGGGACAGGGGAAAACATTCAGTACTTC
TRBV15	.	TRBJ1-1	.	CATTQNTEAFF	TGTGCCACCACTCAGAACACTGAAGCTTTCTTT
TRBV7-6	.	TRBJ2-1	many	CASSLGHGPYNEQFF	TGTGCCAGCAGCTTAGGGCACGGGCCCTACAATGAGCAGTTCTTC
TRBV25-1	TRBD1	TRBJ1-2	.	CASSYTGTGPNGYTF	TGTGCCAGCAGTTACACCGGGACAGGGCCGAATGGCTACACCTTC
TRBV10-3	.	TRBJ2-2	.	CATKGGGQVNTGELFF	TGTGCCACCAAAGGCGGGGGACAGGTCAACACCGGGGAGCTGTTTTTT
TRBV5-1	.	TRBJ1-4	many	CASRSRNNEKLFF	TGCGCCAGCAGGAGCCGCAATAATGAAAAACTGTTTTTT
TRBV10-3	.	TRBJ2-1	.	CASNVFLAPYNEQFF	TGTGCCAGCAATGTTTTCCTGGCCCCCTACAATGAGCAGTTCTTC
TRBV5-1	.	TRBJ2-6	.	CASSLGFGKGSSGANVLTF	TGCGCCAGCAGCTTGGGGTTTGGGAAGGGCAGCTCTGGGGCCAACGTCCTGACTTTC
TRBV2	TRBD1	TRBJ1-3	.	CASRRDRPGNTIYF	TGTGCCAGCAGACGGGACAGACCTGGAAACACCATATATTTT
TRBV2	.	TRBJ2-5	many	CASKKGEVSETQYF	TGTGCCAGCAAGAAAGGGGAAGTTTCAGAGACCCAGTACTTC
TRBV7-9	.	TRBJ2-7	.	CASSVVGQGGEQYF	TGTGCCAGCAGCGTAGTAGGGCAGGGAGGCGAGCAGTACTTC
TRBV2	.	TRBJ2-7	many	CASNLGRAYEQYF	TGTGCCAGCAACCTGGGGAGAGCCTACGAGCAGTACTTC